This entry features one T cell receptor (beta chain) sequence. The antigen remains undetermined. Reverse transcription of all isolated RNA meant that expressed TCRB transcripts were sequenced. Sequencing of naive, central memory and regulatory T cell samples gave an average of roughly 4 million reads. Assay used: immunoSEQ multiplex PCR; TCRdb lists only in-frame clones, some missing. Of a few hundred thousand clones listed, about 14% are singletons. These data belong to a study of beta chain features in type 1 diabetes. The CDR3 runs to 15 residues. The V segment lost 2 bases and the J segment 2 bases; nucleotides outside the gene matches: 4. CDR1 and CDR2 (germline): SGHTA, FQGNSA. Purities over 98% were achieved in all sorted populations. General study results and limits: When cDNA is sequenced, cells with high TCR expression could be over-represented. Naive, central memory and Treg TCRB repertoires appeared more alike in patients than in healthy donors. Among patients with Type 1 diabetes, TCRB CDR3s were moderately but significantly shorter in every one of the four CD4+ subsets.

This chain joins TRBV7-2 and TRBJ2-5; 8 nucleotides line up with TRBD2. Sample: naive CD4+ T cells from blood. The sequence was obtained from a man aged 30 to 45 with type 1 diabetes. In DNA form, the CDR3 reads TGTGCCAGCAGCTTACAAGCGGGGGTACAAGAGACCCAGTACTTC. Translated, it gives CASSLQAGVQETQYF.